The 10 T cell receptor beta chains below all came from one sample that was sequenced in a study of beta chain features in type 1 diabetes. Reverse transcribing all isolated RNA meant expressed TCRB transcripts were sequenced. The data were produced by immunoSEQ multiplex PCR, yet TCRdb's version contains in-frame clones alone and is incomplete. Of about 130,000 clones listed, about 8.7% are singletons. Sequenced: central memory CD4+ T cells from blood. Every receptor here comes from a man aged 18 to 30 in good health.

The chain is built from TRBV7-2 and TRBJ2-7; 7 positions match TRBD2. The CDR3 totals 12 residues. Germline loops: CDR1 SGHTA, CDR2 FQGNSA. V lost 5 bases to trimming and J lost 7 bases; unmatched junction nucleotides: 5. CDR3 nucleotide sequence: TGTGCCAGCAGCCAAGCGGGGTGGGAGCAGTACTTC. Translation gives CASSQAGWEQYF. The whole variable domain, remainder taken from reference TRBV7-2 and TRBJ2-7, is GAGVSQSPSNKVTEKGKDVELRCDPISGHTALYWYRQSLGQGLEFLIYFQGNSAPDKSGLPSDRFSAERTGGSVSTLTIQRTQQEDSAVYLCASSQAGWEQYFGPGTRLTVT.

The chain is built from TRBV6-5 and TRBJ1-2; no definite D call. The V end was cut by 0 bases, the J end by 1 base, with 12 bases between. The CDR3 contains 16 residues. CDR1 MNHEY and CDR2 SVGAGI come from the germline V gene. This CDR3 is CASSYSSPPLNYGYTF. In nucleotides, the CDR3 is TGTGCCAGCAGTTACTCCTCCCCCCCACTTAACTATGGCTACACCTTC.

J is TRBJ1-5 and V is TRBV5-8; TRBD1 aligns across 8 bases. This CDR3 has 18 amino acids. Germline CDR1 and CDR2: SGHTS and YDEGEE. J was trimmed by 0 bases and V by 4 bases; bases with no gene match: 12. The CDR3 DNA reads as TGTGCCAGCAGCCTGGAGTGGCAGGGGGCTTATAGCAATCAGCCCCAGCATTTT. It is translated as CASSLEWQGAYSNQPQHF.

This clone turned up a few times. This sequence joins TRBV7-2 and TRBJ1-5, with unresolved D. V was clipped by 1 base and J by 0 bases, with 10 bases between them. The CDR3 loop spans 16 amino acids. Looked up from germline, CDR1 is SGHTA and CDR2 is FQGNSA. The CDR3 DNA sequence: TGTGCCAGCAGCTTAGGAACAGCCGGTAGCAATCAGCCCCAGCATTTT. Its protein is CASSLGTAGSNQPQHF.

This clone appeared a few times. The V gene is TRBV19, the J gene TRBJ2-4; 12 nucleotides align to TRBD2. The germline V gene encodes CDR1 LNHDA and CDR2 SQIVND (reference sequence). The J segment lost 2 bases and the V segment lost 3 bases, leaving 5 bases of the junction unmatched. The CDR3 extends over 17 amino acids. DNA of the CDR3: TGTGCCAGTAGTATCCGGACTAGCGGGGCCTCCAAAAACATTCAGTACTTC. Translating gives CASSIRTSGASKNIQYF.

This chain uses TRBV6-1 with TRBJ1-5; maybe TRBD1 (5 bases). Germline lookup yields CDR1 MNHNS and CDR2 SASEGT. The CDR3 contains 14 residues. V lost 7 bases to trimming and J lost 9 bases, with 19 bases between them. The CDR3 loop is CASKGTANSGPQHF. CDR3 DNA: TGTGCCAGCAAAGGGACGGCCAATAGCGGGCCCCAGCATTTT.

This chain links TRBV7-7 with TRBJ2-5; 8 nucleotides agree with TRBD2. CDR1 SSHAT and CDR2 FNYEAQ come from the germline V gene (reference sequence). The V and J ends lost 2 bases and 3 bases, in that order; junction bases with no gene match: 11. This CDR3 spans 17 amino acids. The CDR3: CASSLRAGGHHEETQYF. The CDR3 bases are TGTGCCAGCAGCTTAAGGGCGGGGGGCCATCATGAAGAGACCCAGTACTTC.

This chain connects TRBV4-2 to TRBJ2-4; the match to TRBD2 covers 8 bases. CDR3 size: 17 residues. Trimming removed 0 bases from V and 3 bases from J; junction bases left unmatched: 7. Per the germline V gene, CDR1 is LGHNA and CDR2 is YNFKEQ. The CDR3 DNA is TGTGCCAGCAGCCAAGAATCGGGGGGGGCTGTCAAAAACATTCAGTACTTC. It specifies CASSQESGGAVKNIQYF.

The V gene is TRBV27, the J gene TRBJ2-7; TRBD2 is a possible D gene (7 bases). Trimming left V 10 bases short and J 2 bases short, with 18 bases between. Germline CDR1 MNHEY, CDR2 SMNVEV (reference sequence). The CDR3 covers 14 residues. The CDR3 sequence: CAIRGLAEPYEQYF. CDR3 sequence (DNA): TGTGCCATCCGGGGGCTAGCGGAGCCCTACGAGCAGTACTTC.

This clone was observed a handful of times. The chain employs TRBV4-3 and TRBJ2-7; TRBD2 matches 9 bases. The CDR3 length is 14 residues. Germline CDR1 is LGHNA and CDR2 is YSLEER. The junction had 5 bases not matched to a gene; V was cut back by 4 bases and J by 4 bases. The CDR3 sequence: CASSREAGGYEQYF. The CDR3, as DNA: TGCGCCAGCAGCCGTGAGGCGGGGGGGTACGAGCAGTACTTC.